Listed here is a single TCR beta chain. Its antigen is unknown. TCRdb keeps only in-frame clones here, not all; method: immunoSEQ multiplex PCR. The table shows 150,000 to 200,000 clones, with 80% to 90% occurring only once. This sample is drawn from a study of T cell responses to AZD1222 COVID-19 vaccine. Study-level findings and limits: Vaccine-associated CD4 TCRs spanned spike, dominant at 160-218 and 743-854. Unmutated variant regions are reportedly the target of nearly half of TCRs that are spike-specific.

CDR3 length: 17 residues. V dropped 2 bases and J dropped 6; count of bases not matched to a gene: 11. Per the germline V gene, CDR1 is MNHEY and CDR2 is SVGEGT. The sample was peripheral blood, taken on day 0 of MenACWY control vaccination. This rearrangement joins TRBV6-2 or TRBV6-3 to TRBJ1-5; the match to TRBD1 covers 9 bases. The TCR comes from an adult in good health. The CDR3 loop reads CASSYTHRGREVQPQHF. CDR3 DNA: TGTGCCAGCAGTTACACGCACAGGGGGCGGGAGGTTCAGCCCCAGCATTTT.